Listed below are T cell receptor beta chains from one sample, sequenced in a study of shared clonotypes between healthy human individuals. Sequencing used immunoSEQ multiplex PCR; TCRdb keeps in-frame clones, though not all of them. Here the sample spans about 2.3 million clones, approximately 93% being singletons. Sequences were obtained from naive CD4+ T cells from PBMCs. These TCRs come from a man younger than 35 in good health. Some clones in this sample may be carry-over from other donors' samples. The CDR3 runs from the conserved cysteine through the conserved F or W. D genes are given only for firm matches. Clone size is shown for a subset of rows, as once, few, many or a class of expanded clone.

D,size,J,V,DNA,CDR3
TRBD2,NA,TRBJ2-2,TRBV5-1,TGCGCCAGCAGCGTGACTAGCACGGAGAACACCGGGGAGCTGTTTTTT,CASSVTSTENTGELFF
NA,NA,TRBJ1-4,TRBV29-1,TGCAGCGTTGAACAGGGCAATGAAAAACTGTTTTTT,CSVEQGNEKLFF
TRBD1,NA,TRBJ2-7,TRBV19,TGTGCCAGTAGTATAGTGGGACAGGGGACCGAGCAGTACTTC,CASSIVGQGTEQYF
NA,NA,TRBJ1-5,TRBV25-1,TGTGCCAGCAGTGATGGACAGTACTATCAGCCCCAGCATTTT,CASSDGQYYQPQHF
NA,NA,TRBJ1-1,TRBV7-8,TGTGCCAGCAGTTATAGGGTCCGGACAGTGCGGAACACTGAAGCTTTCTTT,CASSYRVRTVRNTEAFF
NA,NA,TRBJ1-6,TRBV7-9,TGTGCCAGCAGCTCAGGGAGCAACTCACCCCTCCACTTT,CASSSGSNSPLHF
NA,NA,TRBJ2-5,TRBV20-1,TGCAGTGCTATCGTTGGGGAGACCCAGTACTTC,CSAIVGETQYF
NA,NA,TRBJ1-2,TRBV5-1,TGCGCCAGCAGCTCTTTAGCGGCGGGGGGCGATGGCTACACCTTC,CASSSLAAGGDGYTF
TRBD1,NA,TRBJ1-4,TRBV28,TGTGCCAGCAGTTCTATAGGACAGGGTTCAACTAATGAAAAACTGTTTTTT,CASSSIGQGSTNEKLFF
NA,NA,TRBJ2-5,TRBV5-1,TGCGCCGGGGGGACTGCTCCTGGGGAGACCCAGTACTTC,CAGGTAPGETQYF
TRBD1,few,TRBJ2-1,TRBV19,TGTGCCAGTAGTATAGCGGGACAGGGCGTGAATGAGCAGTTCTTC,CASSIAGQGVNEQFF
TRBD1,NA,TRBJ2-7,TRBV28,TGTGCCAGCAGTTTACTGGCCGGACAGGCGCGCGACGAGCAGTACTTC,CASSLLAGQARDEQYF
NA,NA,TRBJ1-2,TRBV9,TGTGCCAGCAGCCCACCCTGGACATCCGAAGGCTACACCTTC,CASSPPWTSEGYTF
NA,few,TRBJ2-7,TRBV25-1,TGTGCCAGCAGTGAATTAGGGGGATCGGACGAGCAGTACTTC,CASSELGGSDEQYF